The 18 T cell receptor beta chains listed next were all sequenced from one sample in a study of graft-versus-host responses after intestinal transplantation. Co-plated with some 200,000 CFSE-labeled responder cells were some 200,000 irradiated, violet-dye-labeled stimulator cells. Only in-frame clones appear in the TCRdb table, and some are missing; sequencing was by immunoSEQ multiplex PCR. This table holds roughly 10,000 clones, under 35% found once. The sample in question was alloreactive CD8+ T cells from a mixed lymphocyte reaction culture, obtained before intestinal transplant. Subset meaning: CFSE-low proliferating T cells sorted from roughly six-day pre-transplant mixed lymphocyte reaction (GvH or HvG direction). The receptors originated from a human patient who received an intestinal transplant.

The genes are TRBV5-4 and TRBJ2-7; D remains unclear. V shed 2 bases and J shed 3 bases, with 9 bases lying between them. The CDR3 totals 13 residues. CDR1 is SGHNT, CDR2 YYREEE, per germline (reference sequence). The CDR3 nucleotides read TGTGCCAGCAGCTTCCGGTCTGACTACGAGCAGTACTTC. Its protein is CASSFRSDYEQYF.

This clone has more than one count but fewer than ten. V usage is TRBV11-2 and J usage is TRBJ2-2, with D unclear. CDR1 and CDR2 (germline): SGHAT, FQNNGV. CDR3 length equals 13 residues. Trimming stripped 5 bases from V and 3 bases from J, with 7 bases between. CDR3 sequence (DNA): TGTGCCAGCAGCCACGACTACACCGGGGAGCTGTTTTTT. Translating it yields CASSHDYTGELFF.

V and J are TRBV27 and TRBJ1-1; possibly TRBD1 for D (5 bases). Between the trimmed V and J ends, which lost 3 bases and 0 bases, there was a span of 17 bases. CDR3 size: 17 residues. Per germline, CDR1 MNHEY and CDR2 SMNVEV (reference sequence). In DNA, the CDR3 is TGTGCCAGCAGTTTTCTCACCCCGACAGAGATGAACACTGAAGCTTTCTTT. Translation gives CASSFLTPTEMNTEAFF.

The chain employs TRBV1 and TRBJ1-2. TRBV1 is marked as a pseudogene. The CDR3 loop spans 12 amino acids. The CDR3 loop is CTSSQLRGGYTF. The CDR3 DNA follows: TGCACCAGCAGCCAACTCCGGGGGGGCTACACCTTC.

The rearrangement uses TRBV5-6 and TRBJ2-7, with D possibly matching TRBD1 (5 bases). V was pared by 0 bases and J by 2 bases, with 15 bases between. The CDR3 runs to 16 residues. The V gene's germline CDR1 is SGHDT and CDR2 YYEEEE. Here the CDR3 reads CASSLADSGVPYEQYF. As DNA, the CDR3 is TGTGCCAGCAGCTTGGCAGACAGTGGGGTCCCCTACGAGCAGTACTTC.

This clone is labeled as medium-sized. The DNA of the CDR3 is TGCGCCAGCAGCTTCGGGACAGGATACACTGAAGCTTTCTTT. It encodes CASSFGTGYTEAFF. The J gene is TRBJ1-1, the V gene TRBV5-1; TRBD1 matches at 8 bases. Germline V CDR1 and CDR2: SGHRS, YFSETQ. This CDR3 region has 14 residues. The V segment lost 2 bases and the J segment 3 bases; nucleotides outside the gene matches: 3.

The rearrangement uses TRBV5-1 and TRBJ2-7; tentatively, D is TRBD2 (5 bases). The V end was cut by 0 bases, the J end by 3 bases, with 10 bases between. Per germline, CDR1 SGHRS and CDR2 YFSETQ. The CDR3 length is 14 residues. CDR3 residues: CASSLGASHYEQYF. DNA for the CDR3: TGCGCCAGCAGCTTGGGGGCTAGCCACTACGAGCAGTACTTC.

This clone has a handful of counts. The J gene is TRBJ1-5, the V gene TRBV13, with D perhaps matching TRBD1 (5 bases). The CDR3 runs 16 residues. Germline-derived CDR1 and CDR2 are PRHDT and FYEKMQ (reference sequence). V was pared by 0 bases and J by 7 bases, with 16 bases between. CDR3 nucleotide sequence: TGTGCCAGCAGCTTAGGCATTGGCGGGGGACGACAGCCCCAGCATTTT. This gives the protein CASSLGIGGGRQPQHF. The full variable domain, its missing parts supplied by reference TRBV13 and TRBJ1-5, is AAGVIQSPRHLIKEKRETATLKCYPIPRHDTVYWYQQGPGQDPQFLISFYEKMQSDKGSIPDRFSAQQFSDYHSELNMSSLELGDSALYFCASSLGIGGGRQPQHFGDGTRLSIL.

This clone was seen a few times. The CDR3 loop reads CASSLGGGGAVDTQYF. CDR3 bases: TGTGCCAGCAGCTTAGGCGGCGGGGGGGCGGTGGATACGCAGTATTTT. V and J are TRBV7-2 and TRBJ2-3; 9 nucleotides line up with TRBD2. This CDR3 region has 16 residues. V was clipped by 1 base and J by 6 bases; unmatched bases: 8. CDR1 is SGHTA and CDR2 is FQGNSA in the germline V gene.

This clone occurred a few times. The chain employs TRBV7-8 and TRBJ2-7; 9 bases are shared with TRBD2. V shed 2 bases, J shed 3 bases, and the junction held 5 bases outside the gene matches. This CDR3 is 15 amino acids long. Germline-derived CDR1 and CDR2 are SGHVS and FQNEAQ. The CDR3 loop reads CASSLPSGKLYEQYF. The CDR3 DNA reads TGTGCCAGCAGCTTACCTAGCGGGAAACTCTACGAGCAGTACTTC. Filled out from reference TRBV7-8 and TRBJ2-7, the complete variable domain reads GAGVSQSPRYKVAKRGQDVALRCDPISGHVSLFWYQQALGQGPEFLTYFQNEAQLDKSGLPSDRFFAERPEGSVSTLKIQRTQQEDSAVYLCASSLPSGKLYEQYFGPGTRLTVT.

This clone was detected only a few times. The V and J genes are TRBV11-2 and TRBJ1-4; 12 positions agree with TRBD1. The ends lost 3 bases at V and 6 bases at J; junction bases unmatched: 2. Germline CDR1 reads SGHAT; CDR2 reads FQNNGV. The CDR3 totals 15 residues. CDR3 bases: TGTGCCAGCAGCTTGGGGACAGGGGGCTATGAAAAACTGTTTTTT. Protein: CASSLGTGGYEKLFF.

V gene TRBV5-1 combines with J gene TRBJ2-3; D gene uncertain. V was shortened by 0 bases and J by 2 bases, with 10 bases between the two germline ends. Germline loops: CDR1 SGHRS, CDR2 YFSETQ. This CDR3 is 15 amino acids long. The CDR3 DNA follows: TGCGCCAGCAGCTTGGATAACTACTCCACAGATACGCAGTATTTT. Residues: CASSLDNYSTDTQYF. Looking up the rest from reference TRBV5-1 and TRBJ2-3 gives the full variable domain: KAGVTQTPRYLIKTRGQQVTLSCSPISGHRSVSWYQQTPGQGLQFLFEYFSETQRNKGNFPGRFSGRQFSNSRSEMNVSTLELGDSALYLCASSLDNYSTDTQYFGPGTRLTVL.

In its sample, this clone was seen a few times. The rearrangement joins TRBV4-1 to TRBJ2-7; tentative D call: TRBD1 (6 bases). Deletions cut 3 bases from V and 7 bases from J, with 13 bases between. The germline V gene encodes CDR1 MGHRA and CDR2 YSYEKL. The CDR3 length is 13 residues. The CDR3 spells CASSQETGWEQYF. The CDR3 DNA reads TGCGCCAGCAGCCAGGAGACAGGATGGGAGCAGTACTTC.

The CDR3 region is CASSDRQNQPQHF. CDR3 in DNA: TGTGCCAGCAGCGACAGGCAAAATCAGCCCCAGCATTTT. V gene TRBV13 combines with J gene TRBJ1-5; tentative D call: TRBD1 (6 bases). The CDR3 covers 13 residues. Germline V gives CDR1 PRHDT, CDR2 FYEKMQ (reference sequence). The V end was cut by 5 bases, the J end by 4 bases, with 9 bases between.

This rearrangement joins TRBV2 to TRBJ2-3, with 7 bases matching TRBD1. Germline trimming cut 4 bases from V and 5 bases from J; bases unmatched to any gene: 6. CDR1 and CDR2 (germline): SNHLY, FYNNEI. This CDR3 has 14 amino acids. The CDR3 reads CASSVEGALDTQYF. Written as DNA, the CDR3 is TGTGCCAGCAGTGTTGAGGGGGCTTTAGATACGCAGTATTTT.

The chain joins TRBV5-6 to TRBJ2-7; 7 bases map to TRBD1. Trimming cost V 4 bases and J 2 bases; bases outside gene matches: 12. Germline loops: CDR1 SGHDT, CDR2 YYEEEE. CDR3 length equals 16 residues. The CDR3 DNA reads TGTGCCAGCAGCGAACACAGGGGCCACAGACCCTACGAGCAGTACTTC. Residues: CASSEHRGHRPYEQYF. Based on the CDR3 plus reference TRBV5-6 and TRBJ2-7, the full variable domain is DAGVTQSPTHLIKTRGQQVTLRCSPKSGHDTVSWYQQALGQGPQFIFQYYEEEERQRGNFPDRFSGHQFPNYSSELNVNALLLGDSALYLCASSEHRGHRPYEQYFGPGTRLTVT.

This clone has a single count. This rearrangement joins TRBV21-1 to TRBJ2-6; the table's D call, TRBD1, was not checked against the DNA. TRBV21-1 is termed a pseudogene. There are 19 residues in the CDR3. CDR3 DNA: TGTGCCAGCAGCAAATGTTCGACAGGGGGCGCCTGCGGGGCCAACGTCCTGACTTTC. As protein: CASSKCSTGGACGANVLTF.

This clone turned up a few times. The rearrangement joins TRBV6-5 to TRBJ2-1, with a weak D call TRBD2 (6 bases). Trimming shortened V by 2 bases and J by 2 bases, and 10 bases separated the two germline ends. Germline loops: CDR1 MNHEY, CDR2 SVGAGI. This CDR3 is built from 15 residues. The CDR3 is CASSYGGTTYNEQFF. In DNA form, the CDR3 reads TGTGCCAGCAGTTACGGGGGGACGACCTACAATGAGCAGTTCTTC.